This T cell receptor beta chain was sequenced during a study of CD8 T cells in Susac syndrome. Germline V gene data show CDR1 as SQVTM and CDR2 as ANQGSEA. The CDR3 extends over 14 amino acids. V lost 0 bases to trimming and J lost 5 bases, with 13 bases between them. Random hexamers were used to reverse transcribe the RNA input (about 0.5 to 1 ug). Multiplex immunoSEQ PCR targeted 54 Vbeta and 13 Jbeta TCR beta segments. Each CDR3 protein gets one entry after TCRdb re-called the immunoSEQ multiplex PCR reads with MiXCR. The sample consists of 150,000 to 190,000 distinct CDR3 sequences, around 95% of them appearing once. The authors carried out high-throughput sequencing of TCR beta. They applied it to CD8+ and CD4+ T cells obtained from blood.

This receptor was taken from a human donor with multiple sclerosis. Sequencing was done on a sample of CD8+ T cells from PBMCs. The chain uses TRBV29-1 and TRBJ2-5; D not certain. CDR3 sequence (DNA): TGCAGCGTTGAAGAATCGGATAGCTGGGAGACCCAGTACTTC. Its protein is CSVEESDSWETQYF.